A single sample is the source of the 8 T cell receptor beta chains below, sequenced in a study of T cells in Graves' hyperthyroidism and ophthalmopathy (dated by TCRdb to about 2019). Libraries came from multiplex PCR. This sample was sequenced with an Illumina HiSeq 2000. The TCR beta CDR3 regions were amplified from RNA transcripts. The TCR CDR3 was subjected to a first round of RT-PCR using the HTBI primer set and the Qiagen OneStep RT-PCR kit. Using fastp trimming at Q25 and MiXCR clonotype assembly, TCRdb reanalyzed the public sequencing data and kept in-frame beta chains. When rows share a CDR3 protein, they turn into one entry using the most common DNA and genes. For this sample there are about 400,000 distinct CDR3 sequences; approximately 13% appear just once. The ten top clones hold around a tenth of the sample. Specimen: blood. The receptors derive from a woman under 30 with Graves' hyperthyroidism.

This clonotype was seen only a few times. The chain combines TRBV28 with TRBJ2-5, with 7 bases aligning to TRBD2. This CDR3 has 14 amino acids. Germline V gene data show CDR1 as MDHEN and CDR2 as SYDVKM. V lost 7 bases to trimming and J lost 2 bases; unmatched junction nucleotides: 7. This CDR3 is CASKVGGRQETQYF. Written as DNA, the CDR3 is TGTGCCAGCAAGGTGGGGGGGAGGCAAGAGACCCAGTACTTC.

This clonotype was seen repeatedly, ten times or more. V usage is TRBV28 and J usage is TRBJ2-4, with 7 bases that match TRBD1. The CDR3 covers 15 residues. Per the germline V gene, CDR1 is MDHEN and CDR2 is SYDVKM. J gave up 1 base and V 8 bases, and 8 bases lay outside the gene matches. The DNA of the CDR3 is TGTGCCAGCTCGACAGGGAAAGGGGCCAAAAACATTCAGTACTTC. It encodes CASSTGKGAKNIQYF.

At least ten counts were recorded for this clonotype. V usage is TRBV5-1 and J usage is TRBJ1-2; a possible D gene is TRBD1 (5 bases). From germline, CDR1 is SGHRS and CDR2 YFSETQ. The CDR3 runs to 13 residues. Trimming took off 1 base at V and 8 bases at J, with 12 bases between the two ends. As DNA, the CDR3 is TGCGCCAGCAGCTTGTTTGAGGGGCTCGGCTACACCTTC. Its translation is CASSLFEGLGYTF.

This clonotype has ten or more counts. CDR3 protein: CASSLSDAYEQYF. For the CDR3, the DNA is TGTGCCAGCAGCCTCTCAGACGCTTACGAGCAGTACTTC. V is TRBV7-9 and J is TRBJ2-7; no firm D call. Germline values: CDR1 SEHNR, CDR2 FQNEAQ (reference sequence). CDR3 length equals 13 residues. V was trimmed by 5 bases and J by 4 bases, leaving 12 bases between them.

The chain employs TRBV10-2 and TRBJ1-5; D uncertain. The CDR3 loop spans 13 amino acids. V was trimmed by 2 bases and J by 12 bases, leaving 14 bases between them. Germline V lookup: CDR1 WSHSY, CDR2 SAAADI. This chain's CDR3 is CASSEGQFILQHF. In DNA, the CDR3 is TGCGCCAGCAGTGAGGGTCAGTTTATTCTCCAGCATTTT.

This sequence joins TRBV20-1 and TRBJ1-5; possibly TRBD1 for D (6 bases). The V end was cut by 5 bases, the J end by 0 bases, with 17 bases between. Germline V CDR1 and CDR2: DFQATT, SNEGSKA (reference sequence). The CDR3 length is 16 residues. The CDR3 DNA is TGCAGTGCTCTGCACACAGGGTTATATAGCAATCAGCCCCAGCATTTT. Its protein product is CSALHTGLYSNQPQHF.

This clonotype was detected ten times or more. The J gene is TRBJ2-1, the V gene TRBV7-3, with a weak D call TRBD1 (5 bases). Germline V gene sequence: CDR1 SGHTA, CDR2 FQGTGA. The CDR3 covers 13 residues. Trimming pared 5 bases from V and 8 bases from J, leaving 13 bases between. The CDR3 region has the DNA TGTGCCAGCAGCGTTCAGGGTATAGATGAGCAGTTCTTC. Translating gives CASSVQGIDEQFF.

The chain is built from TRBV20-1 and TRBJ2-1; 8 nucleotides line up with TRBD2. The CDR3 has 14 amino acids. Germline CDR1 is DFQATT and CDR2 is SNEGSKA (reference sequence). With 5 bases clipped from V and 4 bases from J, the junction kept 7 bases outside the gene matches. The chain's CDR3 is CSASAGEGYNEQFF. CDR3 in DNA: TGCAGTGCTTCAGCGGGAGAGGGGTACAATGAGCAGTTCTTC.